Listed below are T cell receptor beta chains from one sample, sequenced in a study of cytomegalovirus exposure and HLA in healthy donors. Generated by immunoSEQ multiplex PCR, the TCRdb table keeps only in-frame clones and is missing some. The sample yields around 140,000 clones, under 90% seen once. Sequenced: PBMCs. The receptors shown here come from a man aged 40-49 years in good health and CMV-seronegative. Both conserved end residues are part of each CDR3. D genes are given only for firm matches.

>TRBJ2-5|TRBV5-6|.
TGTGCCAGCAGCCCGACGAAGGGAGCAGAGACCCAGTACTTC
CASSPTKGAETQYF
>TRBJ1-2|TRBV19|.
TGTGCCAGTAGTGAACAGGGTGAAGGTGGCTACACCTTC
CASSEQGEGGYTF
>TRBJ2-1|TRBV19|.
TGTGCCAGTAGCCAGGGATCCTGGTACAATGAGCAGTTCTTC
CASSQGSWYNEQFF
>TRBJ2-7|TRBV6-6|.
TGTGCCAGCAGTTACGGTGGACAGCCTCTCGAGCAGTACTTC
CASSYGGQPLEQYF
>TRBJ1-2|TRBV7-9|TRBD1
TGTGCCAGCATTTTTTCGGACAGGCTCGATGGCTACACCTTC
CASIFSDRLDGYTF
>TRBJ2-7|TRBV14|.
TGTGCCAGCGCCACCTACTACGAGCAGTACTTC
CASATYYEQYF
>TRBJ1-6|TRBV10-3|.
TGTGCCATCAGTTTGGGACTCGCCGCAAATTCACCCCTCCACTTT
CAISLGLAANSPLHF
>TRBJ2-3|TRBV7-7|.
TGTGCCAGCAGCCCGGGGGTCGTGAGCACAGATACGCAGTATTTT
CASSPGVVSTDTQYF
>TRBJ1-5|TRBV5-1|.
TGCGCCAGCAGCTTGCAAGACGGACACTTGACGGTCCATAGCAATCAGCCCCAGCATTTT
CASSLQDGHLTVHSNQPQHF
>TRBJ2-2|TRBV5-4|TRBD1
TGTGCCAGCAGCAGACAGGGGGCGAACACCGGGGAGCTGTTTTTT
CASSRQGANTGELFF
>TRBJ1-2|TRBV29-1|.
TGCTCGTCCTGGCTTCAGGATGGCTACACCTTC
CSSWLQDGYTF
>TRBJ2-7|TRBV10-1|.
TGCGCCAGCAGTGAGAGGCAGGGAGGGCAGTACTTC
CASSERQGGQYF
>TRBJ2-7|TRBV7-7|.
TGTGCCAGCAGCCGAACGGAGGGACGCGAGCAGTACTTC
CASSRTEGREQYF
>TRBJ2-2|TRBV10-1|TRBD1
TGCGCCAGCAGCCCCAGGGGGATCGGGGAGCTGTTTTTT
CASSPRGIGELFF